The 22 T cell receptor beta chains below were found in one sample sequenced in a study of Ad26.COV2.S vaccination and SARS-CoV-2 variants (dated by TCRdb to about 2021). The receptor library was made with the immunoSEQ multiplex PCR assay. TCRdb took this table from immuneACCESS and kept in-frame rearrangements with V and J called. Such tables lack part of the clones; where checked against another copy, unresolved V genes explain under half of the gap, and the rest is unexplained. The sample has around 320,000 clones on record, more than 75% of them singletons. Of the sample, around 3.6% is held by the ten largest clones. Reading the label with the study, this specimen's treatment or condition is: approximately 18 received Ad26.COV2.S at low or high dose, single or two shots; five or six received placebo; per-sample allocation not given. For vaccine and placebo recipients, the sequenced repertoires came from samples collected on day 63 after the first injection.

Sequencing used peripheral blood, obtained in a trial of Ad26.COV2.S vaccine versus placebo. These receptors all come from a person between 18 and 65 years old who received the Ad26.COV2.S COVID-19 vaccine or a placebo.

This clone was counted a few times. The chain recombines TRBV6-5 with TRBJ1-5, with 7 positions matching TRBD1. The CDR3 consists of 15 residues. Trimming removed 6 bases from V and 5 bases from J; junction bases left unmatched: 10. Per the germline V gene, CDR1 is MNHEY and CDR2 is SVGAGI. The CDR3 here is CASRTEQGRDQPQHF. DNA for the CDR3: TGTGCCAGCAGGACAGAACAGGGGAGGGATCAGCCCCAGCATTTT.

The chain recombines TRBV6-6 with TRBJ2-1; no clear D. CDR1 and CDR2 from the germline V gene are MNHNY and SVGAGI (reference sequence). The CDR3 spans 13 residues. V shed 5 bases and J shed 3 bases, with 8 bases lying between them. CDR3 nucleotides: TGTGCCAGCAGTATAGAAGACTACAATGAGCAGTTCTTC. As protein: CASSIEDYNEQFF.

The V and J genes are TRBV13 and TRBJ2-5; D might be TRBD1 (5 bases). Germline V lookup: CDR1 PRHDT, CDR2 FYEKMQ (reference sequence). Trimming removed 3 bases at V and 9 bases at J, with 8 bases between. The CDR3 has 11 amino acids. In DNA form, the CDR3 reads TGTGCCAGCAGCTTGGTGGGGCCCCAGTACTTC. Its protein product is CASSLVGPQYF.

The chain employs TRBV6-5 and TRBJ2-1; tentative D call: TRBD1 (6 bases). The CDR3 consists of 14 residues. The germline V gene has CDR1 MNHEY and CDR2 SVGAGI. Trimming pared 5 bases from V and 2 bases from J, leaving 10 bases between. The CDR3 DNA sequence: TGTGCCAGCAGTACGACAGGTACCTACAATGAGCAGTTCTTC. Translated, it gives CASSTTGTYNEQFF.

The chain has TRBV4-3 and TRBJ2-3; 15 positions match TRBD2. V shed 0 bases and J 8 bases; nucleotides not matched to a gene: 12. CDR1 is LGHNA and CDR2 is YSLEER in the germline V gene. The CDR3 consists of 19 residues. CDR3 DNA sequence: TGCGCCAGCAGCCAAGATGGCCCCGGGACTAGCGGGGGGAGGGGTACGCAGTATTTT. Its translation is CASSQDGPGTSGGRGTQYF.

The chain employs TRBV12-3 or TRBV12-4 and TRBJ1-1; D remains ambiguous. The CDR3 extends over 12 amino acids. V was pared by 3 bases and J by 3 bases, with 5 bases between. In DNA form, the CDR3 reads TGTGCCAGCAGTTTGGTGGACACTGAAGCTTTCTTT. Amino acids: CASSLVDTEAFF.

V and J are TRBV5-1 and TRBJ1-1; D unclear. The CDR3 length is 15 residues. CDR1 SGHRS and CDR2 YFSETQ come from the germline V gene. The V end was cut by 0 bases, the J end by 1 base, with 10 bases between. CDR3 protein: CASSLEAHTNTEAFF. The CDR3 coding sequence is TGCGCCAGCAGCTTGGAAGCGCACACGAACACTGAAGCTTTCTTT.

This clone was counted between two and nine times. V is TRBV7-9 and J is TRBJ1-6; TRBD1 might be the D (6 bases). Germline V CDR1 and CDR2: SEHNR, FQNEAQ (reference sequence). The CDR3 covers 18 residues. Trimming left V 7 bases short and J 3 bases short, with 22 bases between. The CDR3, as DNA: TGTGCCAGCAACCACCCCCGTGGACAGAGTAGCTATAATTCACCCCTCCACTTT. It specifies CASNHPRGQSSYNSPLHF.

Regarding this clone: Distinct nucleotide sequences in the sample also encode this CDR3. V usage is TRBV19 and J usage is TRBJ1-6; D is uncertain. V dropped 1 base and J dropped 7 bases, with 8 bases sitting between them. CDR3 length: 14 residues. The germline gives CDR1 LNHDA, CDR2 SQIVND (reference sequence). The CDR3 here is CASSIGAGNSPLHF. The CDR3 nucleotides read TGTGCCAGTAGTATAGGGGCGGGAAATTCACCCCTCCACTTT.

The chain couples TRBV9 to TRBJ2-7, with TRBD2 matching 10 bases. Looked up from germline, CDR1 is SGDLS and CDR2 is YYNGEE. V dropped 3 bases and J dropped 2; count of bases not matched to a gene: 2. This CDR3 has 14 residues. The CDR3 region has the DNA TGTGCCAGCAGCGCCACTAGCGGGGCCTACGAGCAGTACTTC. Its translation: CASSATSGAYEQYF.

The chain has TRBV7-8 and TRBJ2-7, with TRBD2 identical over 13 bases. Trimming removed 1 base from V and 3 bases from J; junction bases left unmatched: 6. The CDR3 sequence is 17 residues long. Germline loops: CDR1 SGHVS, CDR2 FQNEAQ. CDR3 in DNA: TGTGCCAGCAGCTTAGAGGTGGGACTAGCGGGGAACTACGAGCAGTACTTC. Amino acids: CASSLEVGLAGNYEQYF.

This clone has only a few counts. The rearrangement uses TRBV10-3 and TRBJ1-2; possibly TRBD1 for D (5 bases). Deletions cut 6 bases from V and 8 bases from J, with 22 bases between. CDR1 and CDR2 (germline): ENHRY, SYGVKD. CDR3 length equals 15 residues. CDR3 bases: TGTGCCATCAGCGGAGGGACGGATCACCTATTAGGCTACACCTTC. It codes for CAISGGTDHLLGYTF.

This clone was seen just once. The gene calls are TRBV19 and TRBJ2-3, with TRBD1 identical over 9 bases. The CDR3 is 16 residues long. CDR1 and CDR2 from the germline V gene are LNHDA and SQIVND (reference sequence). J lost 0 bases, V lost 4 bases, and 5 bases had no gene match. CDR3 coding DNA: TGTGCCAGTAGTAGTAGGGACAGGGTTAGCACAGATACGCAGTATTTT. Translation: CASSSRDRVSTDTQYF.

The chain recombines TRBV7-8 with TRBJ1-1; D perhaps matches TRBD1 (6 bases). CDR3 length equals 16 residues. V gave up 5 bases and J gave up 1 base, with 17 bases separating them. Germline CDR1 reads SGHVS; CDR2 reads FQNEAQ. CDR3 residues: CASSHPTGTQNTEAFF. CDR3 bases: TGTGCCAGCAGCCATCCGACCGGGACACAGAACACTGAAGCTTTCTTT.

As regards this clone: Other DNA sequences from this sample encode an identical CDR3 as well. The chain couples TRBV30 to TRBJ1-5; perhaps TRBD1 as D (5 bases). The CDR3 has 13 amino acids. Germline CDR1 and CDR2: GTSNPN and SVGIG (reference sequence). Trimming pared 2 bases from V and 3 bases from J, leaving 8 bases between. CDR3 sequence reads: CAWSPGPNQPQHF. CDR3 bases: TGTGCCTGGAGTCCGGGACCCAATCAGCCCCAGCATTTT.

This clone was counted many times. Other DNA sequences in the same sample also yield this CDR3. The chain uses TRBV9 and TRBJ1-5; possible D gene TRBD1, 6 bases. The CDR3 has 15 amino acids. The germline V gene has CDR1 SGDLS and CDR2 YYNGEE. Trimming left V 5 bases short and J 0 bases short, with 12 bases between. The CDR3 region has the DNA TGTGCCAGCAGTCGTACAGGGTATAGCAATCAGCCCCAGCATTTT. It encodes CASSRTGYSNQPQHF.

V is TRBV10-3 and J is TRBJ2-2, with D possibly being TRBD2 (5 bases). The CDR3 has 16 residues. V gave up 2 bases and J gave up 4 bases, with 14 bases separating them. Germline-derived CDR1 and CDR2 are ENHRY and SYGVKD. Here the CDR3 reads CAISELYRGGTGELFF. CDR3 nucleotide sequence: TGTGCCATCAGTGAGCTCTACCGAGGAGGCACCGGGGAGCTGTTTTTT.

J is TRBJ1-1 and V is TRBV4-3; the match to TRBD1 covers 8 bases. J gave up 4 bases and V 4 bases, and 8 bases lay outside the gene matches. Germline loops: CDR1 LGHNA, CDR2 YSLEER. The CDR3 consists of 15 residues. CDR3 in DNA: TGCGCCAGCAGCCGGGGACAGGATCGACGCACTGAAGCTTTCTTT. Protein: CASSRGQDRRTEAFF.

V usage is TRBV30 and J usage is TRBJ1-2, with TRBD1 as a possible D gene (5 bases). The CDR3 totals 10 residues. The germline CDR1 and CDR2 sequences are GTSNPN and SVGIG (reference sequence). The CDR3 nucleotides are TGTTTGGGGGAGAACTATGGCTACACCTTC. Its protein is CLGENYGYTF.

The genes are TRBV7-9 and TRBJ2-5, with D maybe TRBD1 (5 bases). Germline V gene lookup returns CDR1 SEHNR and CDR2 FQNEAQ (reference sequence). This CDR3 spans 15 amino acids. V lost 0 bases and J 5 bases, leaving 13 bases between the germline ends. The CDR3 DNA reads TGTGCCAGCAGCTTAGCGCTTCTACAGGCGGAGACCCAGTACTTC. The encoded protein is CASSLALLQAETQYF.

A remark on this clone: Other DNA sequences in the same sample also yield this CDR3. The CDR3 here is CASSEGQGSYEQYF. The CDR3 bases are TGTGCCAGCAGTGAGGGACAGGGGTCCTACGAGCAGTACTTC. The genes are TRBV6-1 and TRBJ2-7; 10 bases match TRBD1. Trimming removed 3 bases from V and 1 base from J; junction bases left unmatched: 0. Germline lookup yields CDR1 MNHNS and CDR2 SASEGT. The CDR3 extends over 14 amino acids.

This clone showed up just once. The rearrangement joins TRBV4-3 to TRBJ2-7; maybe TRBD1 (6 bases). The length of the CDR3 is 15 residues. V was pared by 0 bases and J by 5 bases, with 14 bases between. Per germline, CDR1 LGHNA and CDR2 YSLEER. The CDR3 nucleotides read TGCGCCAGCAGCCAAGATAGGAGGACAGCCCACGAGCAGTACTTC. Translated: CASSQDRRTAHEQYF.